This T cell receptor (beta chain) was sequenced for a study of blood T cell repertoires in COVID-19. Study as a whole: Sites across the United States, Italy and Spain contributed samples from acute and convalescent COVID-19. T cells, B-cell-depleted T cells, or PBMCs supplied cDNA or gDNA.

Per the original methods: From reference gene primer amplification, estimates of nucleated cell counts were derived. Generated by immunoSEQ multiplex PCR, the TCRdb table keeps only in-frame clones and is missing some. That table supplies the V and J calls and clone size; D and trimming were determined from the DNA. The sample gives just under 55,000 clones, around 83% of which show up once; about 2% is in the top ten. About this clone itself: The junction departs from germline at one end; a sequencing error may be responsible.

The germline gives CDR1 MNHEY, CDR2 SVGAGI. CDR3 length equals 14 residues. The chain is built from TRBV6-5 and TRBJ1-5; the match to TRBD1 covers 9 bases. The sequencing input was peripheral blood. The source is a woman aged 60 to 75 with acute or convalescent COVID-19. The CDR3 coding sequence is TGTGCCAGCTCCCTGGACAGGGGCAACCAGCCCCAGCATTTT. This gives the protein CASSLDRGNQPQHF.